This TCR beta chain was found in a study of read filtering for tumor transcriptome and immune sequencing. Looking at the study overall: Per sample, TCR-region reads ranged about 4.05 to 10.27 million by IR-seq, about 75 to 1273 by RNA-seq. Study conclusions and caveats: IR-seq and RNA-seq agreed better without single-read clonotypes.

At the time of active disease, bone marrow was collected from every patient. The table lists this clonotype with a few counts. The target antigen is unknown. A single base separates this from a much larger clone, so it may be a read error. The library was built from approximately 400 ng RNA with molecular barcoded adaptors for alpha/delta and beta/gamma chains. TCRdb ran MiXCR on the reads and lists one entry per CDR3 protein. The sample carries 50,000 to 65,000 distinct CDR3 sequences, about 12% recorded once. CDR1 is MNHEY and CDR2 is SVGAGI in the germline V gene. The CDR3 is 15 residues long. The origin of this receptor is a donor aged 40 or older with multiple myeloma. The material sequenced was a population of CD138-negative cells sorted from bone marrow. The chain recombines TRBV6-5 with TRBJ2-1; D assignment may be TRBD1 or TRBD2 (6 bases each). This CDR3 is CATIPRRGPYNKQFF. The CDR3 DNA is TGTGCCACCATCCCTCGTCGGGGGCCCTACAATAAGCAGTTCTTC.